This T cell receptor beta chain was sequenced in a study of PD-1 blockade in classical Hodgkin lymphoma. The table came from immunoSEQ multiplex PCR; TCRdb's copy has only in-frame clones and leaves some out. This sample carries more than 7,500 clones, 74% of them seen once, and the ten largest clones take 4% to 5%. Patients all relapsed after autologous stem cell transplantation, and there was variation in brentuximab vedotin exposure. It was by magnetic negative selection that CD4+ T cells were purified from thawed PBMCs. The receptor was derived from a human donor with classical Hodgkin lymphoma. The input for sequencing was CD4+ T cells from blood, taken at baseline.

In DNA form, the CDR3 reads TGTGCCAGCAGCTTAGGACAGGGGATGGCCAAAAACATTCAGTACTTC. The encoded protein is CASSLGQGMAKNIQYF. This sequence joins TRBV7-9 and TRBJ2-4; 8 bases line up with TRBD1. The CDR3 length is 16 residues. Germline loops: CDR1 SEHNR, CDR2 FQNEAQ (reference sequence). Losses at the gene ends were 1 base for V and 1 base for J; bases not matched to a gene: 3.